A selection of T cell receptor beta chains follows, all from one sample in a study of blood T cell repertoires in COVID-19. The data were produced by immunoSEQ multiplex PCR, yet TCRdb's version contains in-frame clones alone and is incomplete. This sample carries 250,000 to 300,000 clones, about 90% of them seen once, and the ten largest clones take approximately 12%. Material: peripheral blood. These receptors were collected from a woman aged 30 to 39 with COVID-19, enrolled during active disease. Both conserved end residues are part of each CDR3.

>TRBV28
CASSWAGTYEQYF
>TRBV5-1
CASSLAGTGVGSPLHF
>TRBV6-1
CASSDRGQGVNEQYF
>TRBV24-1
CATSDDRDRVTDPYGYTF
>TRBV5-1
CASGRADNYGYTF
>TRBV7-7
CASSNLETGQETQYF
>TRBV6-5
CASRTDRGNVEAQYF
>TRBV14
CASSLRPGTGINTQYF
>TRBV9
CASSAGLAGGLLDYEQYF
>TRBV5-1
CASSLDFGLASDTQYF
>TRBV3-1/TRBV3-2
CASSQESGGARLPQYF
>TRBV3-1/TRBV3-2
CASSQEGAKETQYF
>TRBV5-6
CASSLGRRLEAFF
>TRBV6-5
CASRRRTGENQPQHF
>TRBV5-4
CASRQGTSGEKFF
>TRBV12-3/TRBV12-4
CASSLGEAYEQYF
>TRBV25-1
CASSLSTYNEQFF
>TRBV7-2
CASSFGTGYYEQYF
>TRBV11-2
CASSLAGGPMDEQYF
>TRBV3-1/TRBV3-2
CASSQTGRLGQVFGYTF
>TRBV7-6
CASSLAPGDTDTQYF
>TRBV9
CASSGLRQGGNTEAFF
>TRBV15
CASHQGGEVADTQYF
>TRBV27
CASSPFQGASYNEQFF
>TRBV19
CASDYRGNQPQHF
>TRBV6-5
CASSYRVEGTEAFF
>TRBV7-6
CASSLNLASEQFF
>TRBV30
CAWSVRSDRSYEQYF
>TRBV7-9
CASSLEQGGETQYF
>TRBV7-2
CASSLLAVSTDTQYF
>TRBV12-5
CASGLSSGGWNPGYEQYF
>TRBV7-7
CASSPRQGEFEETQYF
>TRBV5-1
CASSLEALRTNEKLFF
>TRBV6-4
CASSSGYGYEQYF
>TRBV6-2/TRBV6-3
CASSLTTLAGATDTQYF
>TRBV11-2
CASSLDSPNRFPNYGYTF
>TRBV28
CASITGGYTGELFF
>TRBV12-3/TRBV12-4
CASRSDIYTEAFF
>TRBV18
CASSPAGTGGSYEQYF
>TRBV28
CASSLPPRRQGIVSPYNSPLHF
>TRBV2
CASRETVPYNSPLHF
>TRBV27
CASSVWEGSYNEQFF
>TRBV6-5
CASSYSASGTYEQYF
>TRBV21-1
CASIATKGPLHF
>TRBV3-1/TRBV3-2
CASSQDGGSISYEQYF
>TRBV5-1
CASRGQNYGYTF
>TRBV4-2
CASSQGRQGPESGANVLTF
>TRBV7-9
CASSFRQTEHEQYF
>TRBV7-6
CASSSDTYEQYF
>TRBV15
CATSKRLGGRTDTQYF
>TRBV27
CASSPEDRATDTQYF